What follows are 24 T cell receptor beta chains derived from one specimen sequenced in a study of identical twins. TCRdb itself ran the 5' RACE reads through MiXCR, one entry per CDR3 protein. The sample contains hundreds of thousands of distinct CDR3 sequences, less than 25% of which appear only once. These records were also assigned to another study, of T cells expressing NK-cell markers.

Sequencing used CD4+ T cells sorted from blood. The receptors shown here come from a woman aged 18-35 years in good health.

There are a few counts of this clonotype. The gene calls are TRBV20-1 and TRBJ2-5; D not resolved. The V gene lost 0 bases and the J gene lost 2 bases, with 7 bases spanning the gap. CDR1 and CDR2 from the germline V gene are DFQATT and SNEGSKA (reference sequence). The CDR3 loop spans 13 amino acids. CDR3 DNA sequence: TGCAGTGCTAGAGATGTGTTTCAAGAGACCCAGTACTTC. The encoded protein is CSARDVFQETQYF.

There are a few counts of this clonotype. This chain links TRBV2 with TRBJ1-1; 7 positions match TRBD1. Germline V CDR1 and CDR2: SNHLY, FYNNEI. The CDR3 length is 13 residues. V dropped 7 bases and J dropped 0; count of bases not matched to a gene: 2. The CDR3 sequence: CASMTGMNTEAFF. CDR3 in DNA: TGTGCCAGCATGACAGGGATGAACACTGAAGCTTTCTTT.

This chain connects TRBV20-1 to TRBJ2-7, with 8 bases lining up with TRBD2. V shed 1 base and J 1 base; nucleotides not matched to a gene: 12. Germline assignment: CDR1 DFQATT and CDR2 SNEGSKA (reference sequence). The CDR3 is 17 residues long. The chain's CDR3 is CSARGGSGTSRSYEQYF. The CDR3 nucleotides are TGCAGTGCTAGAGGAGGTAGCGGGACATCGAGGTCCTACGAGCAGTACTTC.

This chain uses TRBV5-5 with TRBJ2-1; 7 bases map to TRBD1. Germline CDR1 is SGHKS and CDR2 is YYEKEE (reference sequence). The CDR3 covers 15 residues. V shed 3 bases, J shed 6 bases, and the junction held 9 bases outside the gene matches. The CDR3 region has the DNA TGTGCCAGCAGCTCTACGACAGGGATCGGCAATGAGCAGTTCTTC. This codes for CASSSTTGIGNEQFF. Variable domain in full (rest from reference TRBV5-5 and TRBJ2-1): DAGVTQSPTHLIKTRGQQVTLRCSPISGHKSVSWYQQVLGQGPQFIFQYYEKEERGRGNFPDRFSARQFPNYSSELNVNALLLGDSALYLCASSSTTGIGNEQFFGPGTRLTVL.

This clonotype has just a few counts. The V gene is TRBV4-2, the J gene TRBJ2-3; 11 bases agree with TRBD2. There are 16 residues in the CDR3. Germline V gene sequence: CDR1 LGHNA, CDR2 YNFKEQ. With V trimmed by 3 bases and J by 7 bases, 9 bases remained unmatched. The CDR3 region is CASSHPGTSGGYTQYF. The CDR3 DNA reads as TGTGCCAGCAGCCATCCAGGGACTAGCGGTGGTTATACGCAGTATTTT.

This clonotype was seen more than once but under ten times. The V gene is TRBV7-9, the J gene TRBJ2-3; a weak D match, TRBD2 (6 bases). Trimming cost V 2 bases and J 5 bases, with 14 bases left between them. The CDR3 extends over 15 amino acids. From germline, CDR1 is SEHNR and CDR2 FQNEAQ (reference sequence). CDR3: CASSLMGGTGDTQYF. The CDR3 nucleotides are TGTGCCAGCAGCTTAATGGGCGGGACGGGAGATACGCAGTATTTT.

The V gene is TRBV7-2, the J gene TRBJ1-1; D gene ambiguous. Germline V gene data show CDR1 as SGHTA and CDR2 as FQGNSA. Trimming took off 0 bases at V and 9 bases at J, with 11 bases between the two ends. The length of the CDR3 is 13 residues. The CDR3 spells CASSLAAASQAFF. The CDR3 nucleotides read TGTGCCAGCAGCTTAGCGGCAGCGTCGCAAGCTTTCTTT.

This chain connects TRBV5-1 to TRBJ2-2; the D is unclear. The CDR3 covers 15 residues. Trimming pared 1 base from V and 2 bases from J, leaving 9 bases between. Germline V gene lookup returns CDR1 SGHRS and CDR2 YFSETQ. For the CDR3, the DNA is TGCGCCAGCAGCTTGATTACAGAAAACACCGGGGAGCTGTTTTTT. This encodes CASSLITENTGELFF.

The chain has TRBV30 and TRBJ1-2; tentative D call: TRBD1 (5 bases). CDR3 length: 14 residues. The germline gives CDR1 GTSNPN, CDR2 SVGIG (reference sequence). V dropped 2 bases and J dropped 0 bases, with 10 bases sitting between them. The CDR3 reads CAWSWTLANYGYTF. In nucleotides, the CDR3 is TGTGCCTGGAGTTGGACACTAGCTAACTATGGCTACACCTTC. The entire variable domain, with the rest obtained from reference TRBV30 and TRBJ1-2, is as follows: SQTIHQWPATLVQPVGSPLSLECTVEGTSNPNLYWYRQAAGRGLQLLFYSVGIGQISSEVPQNLSASRPQDRQFILSSKKLLLSDSGFYLCAWSWTLANYGYTFGSGTRLTVV.

This chain joins TRBV6-5 and TRBJ2-7; D remains ambiguous. V gave up 0 bases and J gave up 5 bases, with 23 bases separating them. The CDR3 is made up of 18 amino acids. CDR1 and CDR2 (germline): MNHEY, SVGAGI. The CDR3 region is CASSYSRLGQSLKNEQYF. The CDR3 DNA reads TGTGCCAGCAGTTACTCGAGGCTCGGTCAAAGTCTGAAGAACGAGCAGTACTTC.

V usage is TRBV9 and J usage is TRBJ1-4; D not resolved. The length of the CDR3 is 14 residues. Germline-derived CDR1 and CDR2 are SGDLS and YYNGEE. The germline V and J ends were trimmed by 0 bases and 8 bases, with 11 bases remaining between them. Here the CDR3 DNA reads TGTGCCAGCAGCGTAGGGCCGGGAGGGGAAAAACTGTTTTTT. The encoded protein is CASSVGPGGEKLFF.

V and J are TRBV2 and TRBJ1-2; D gene ambiguous. The V end was cut by 8 bases, the J end by 4 bases, with 8 bases between. Germline CDR1 and CDR2: SNHLY and FYNNEI. The CDR3 contains 11 residues. The CDR3 DNA is TGTGCCAGCGGACGGACCTATGGCTACACCTTC. Translating gives CASGRTYGYTF.

The rearrangement links TRBV6-4 to TRBJ2-1; D gene unclear. Per germline, CDR1 MRHNA and CDR2 SNTAGT. Between the trimmed V and J ends, which lost 4 bases and 9 bases, there was a span of 10 bases. The CDR3 contains 12 residues. CDR3 nucleotide sequence: TGTGCCAGCAGTGCTGGGATGGGTGAGCAGTTCTTC. This translates into CASSAGMGEQFF.

This clonotype was recorded a few times. The chain couples TRBV5-1 to TRBJ2-3; the D gene is possibly TRBD1 (6 bases). Trimming removed 1 base at V and 4 bases at J, with 16 bases between. The germline V gene has CDR1 SGHRS and CDR2 YFSETQ. The CDR3 extends over 16 amino acids. DNA for the CDR3: TGCGCCAGCAGCTTGCGGCCGGACAGAATTGCAGATACGCAGTATTTT. Protein: CASSLRPDRIADTQYF.

The chain combines TRBV9 with TRBJ2-3; D unclear. The CDR3 has 14 amino acids. The V and J ends lost 0 bases and 1 base respectively, with 6 bases between them. The V gene's germline CDR1 is SGDLS and CDR2 YYNGEE. The CDR3 protein is CASSVGSRTDTQYF. The CDR3 nucleotides are TGTGCCAGCAGCGTAGGGAGTCGCACAGATACGCAGTATTTT.

This chain joins TRBV20-1 and TRBJ2-7; 7 bases line up with TRBD1. With 1 base clipped from V and 3 bases from J, the junction kept 3 bases outside the gene matches. The germline V gene has CDR1 DFQATT and CDR2 SNEGSKA (reference sequence). The CDR3 spans 13 residues. CDR3: CSARAAGGYEQYF. In nucleotides, the CDR3 is TGCAGTGCTAGAGCGGCAGGGGGCTACGAGCAGTACTTC.

The sample holds a few counts of this clonotype. This chain joins TRBV5-1 and TRBJ2-7; 10 bases agree with TRBD2. In germline, CDR1 is SGHRS, CDR2 YFSETQ. V lost 4 bases and J lost 1; bases outside the gene matches: 8. The CDR3 spans 16 residues. This CDR3 reads CASSRQAGGPSYEQYF. The DNA of the CDR3 is TGCGCCAGCAGCAGACAAGCGGGAGGGCCATCCTACGAGCAGTACTTC.

This clonotype was detected a few times. The chain recombines TRBV12-3 or TRBV12-4 with TRBJ2-1; D gene uncertain. The V end was cut by 3 bases, the J end by 9 bases, with 9 bases between. The CDR3 has 12 residues. The CDR3 DNA reads as TGTGCCAGCAGTTTCGAGACGGGTGAGCAGTTCTTC. It codes for CASSFETGEQFF.

The V gene is TRBV3-1, the J gene TRBJ1-2, with TRBD1 matching over 7 bases. This CDR3 comprises 16 residues. The germline CDR1 and CDR2 sequences are LGHDT and YNNKEL (reference sequence). Trimming at V came to 4 bases and at J to 8 bases, leaving 16 bases not matched to a gene. CDR3 DNA: TGTGCCAGCAGCCCCGGGACAGTTTGGCCTATTAGAGGCTACACCTTC. Translation: CASSPGTVWPIRGYTF. The complete variable domain, with remaining parts taken from reference TRBV3-1 and TRBJ1-2, reads DTAVSQTPKYLVTQMGNDKSIKCEQNLGHDTMYWYKQDSKKFLKIMFSYNNKELIINETVPNRFSPKSPDKAHLNLHINSLELGDSAVYFCASSPGTVWPIRGYTFGSGTRLTVV.

In nucleotides, the CDR3 is TGCGCCAGCAGCCAGGCATCGACAGGGGGTAATCAGCCCCAGCATTTT. Its translation is CASSQASTGGNQPQHF. The V call is TRBV4-1, the J call TRBJ1-5, with 9 bases lining up with TRBD1. Trimming took 3 bases from V and 4 from J; bases not matched to a gene: 7. The germline gives CDR1 MGHRA, CDR2 YSYEKL. The CDR3 is 16 residues long.

This chain uses TRBV7-9 with TRBJ1-1; D gene ambiguous. CDR1 and CDR2 (germline): SEHNR, FQNEAQ (reference sequence). The CDR3 is 14 amino acids. V was shortened by 1 base and J by 6 bases, with 12 bases between the two germline ends. CDR3: CASSLESGKAEAFF. CDR3 in DNA: TGTGCCAGCAGCTTAGAGTCGGGGAAAGCTGAAGCTTTCTTT.

The gene calls are TRBV7-2 and TRBJ2-3, with 7 bases lining up with TRBD2. Germline values: CDR1 SGHTA, CDR2 FQGNSA. The CDR3 is made up of 14 amino acids. The V gene end was trimmed by 4 bases and the J gene end by 10 bases; junction bases not matched to a gene: 11. The CDR3 DNA sequence: TGTGCCAGCAGCTCGGGACTACTCATCGTTCCGCAGTATTTT. It is translated as CASSSGLLIVPQYF.

This clonotype was observed a handful of times. The chain combines TRBV5-1 with TRBJ1-1; D gene uncertain. The CDR3 consists of 14 residues. V lost 2 bases and J lost 5, with 13 bases in between. Germline V gene lookup returns CDR1 SGHRS and CDR2 YFSETQ. The CDR3 sequence is CASSLDGLGTEAFF. The CDR3 DNA is TGCGCCAGCAGCTTAGACGGGCTCGGGACTGAAGCTTTCTTT.

The chain couples TRBV7-2 to TRBJ2-5; no firm D call. Germline V gives CDR1 SGHTA, CDR2 FQGNSA. This CDR3 spans 12 amino acids. V was cut by 4 bases and J by 5 bases, with 8 bases left in between. CDR3 region: CASSSIWETQYF. The DNA for the CDR3 is TGTGCCAGCAGCTCCATTTGGGAGACCCAGTACTTC.